This paragraph reports one TCR beta chain. Its antigen is currently unknown. Measured with immunoSEQ multiplex PCR; TCRdb has only the in-frame clones, and not every one. The repertoire holds more than 50,000 clones, with roughly 85% as singletons. The sample belongs to a study of OX40 agonist ivuxolimab in advanced cancers. Points from the study as a whole: CD4+ and CD8+ T cells in blood underwent clonal expansion by week 6 at 0.1 to 3.0 mg/kg. Antigen specificity was not determined for the expanded peripheral T cells.

This receptor was identified in an adult with an advanced solid tumor such as melanoma, head and neck, liver or kidney cancer. The starting material was CD4+ or CD8+ T cells sorted from blood, obtained in a trial of the OX40 agonist ivuxolimab.

The CDR3 bases are TGTGCCAGCAGTAGCGGACTAAGGGGAAACACCATATATTTT. This encodes CASSSGLRGNTIYF. The chain recombines TRBV2 with TRBJ1-3, with D hard to call. V was pared by 5 bases and J by 4 bases, with 12 bases between. Looked up from germline, CDR1 is SNHLY and CDR2 is FYNNEI. The CDR3 runs 14 residues.